This is a list of T cell receptor beta chains from one sample in a study of T-cell reconstitution after alpha-beta-depleted transplantation in children. Each CDR3 protein is one row after TCRdb ran MiXCR on the PCR reads. Altogether fewer than 250,000 distinct CDR3 sequences are present, around a sixth being singletons, with the ten largest covering 40% to 50%. Here the sequenced sample was PBMCs, mostly from graft donor cells, taken 360 days after TCRalphabeta/CD19-depleted stem cell transplant. Receptor source: a male patient between 2 and 10 years old who had a stem cell transplant for acute lymphoblastic leukemia, so the T cells may come from the graft donor. Both conserved end residues are part of each CDR3. The D gene is left open where the match is weak. Clone size is not always given. Where it is, it says once, few, many or a class for expanded clones.

v_gene	len	j_gene	d_gene	abundance	CDR3aa	CDR3nt
TRBV12-3/TRBV12-4	14	TRBJ2-1	.	few	CASSRPGLGNEQFF	TGTGCCAGCAGTCGTCCGGGACTTGGGAATGAGCAGTTCTTC
TRBV27	19	TRBJ2-6	.	many	CASSFVAGVRGSGANVLTF	TGTGCCAGCAGTTTTGTAGCAGGGGTTAGGGGCTCTGGGGCCAACGTCCTGACTTTC
TRBV10-1	19	TRBJ2-1	TRBD2	.	CASSENLGLAGGRYNEQFF	TGCGCCAGCAGTGAAAACCTGGGACTAGCGGGGGGCCGCTACAATGAGCAGTTCTTC
TRBV12-3/TRBV12-4	17	TRBJ2-6	.	.	CASSLLIRGSGANVLTF	TGTGCCAGCAGCCTCCTCATCAGGGGATCTGGGGCCAACGTCCTGACTTTC
TRBV7-2	14	TRBJ1-5	.	.	CASSPQAINQPQHF	TGTGCCAGCAGCCCTCAGGCGATCAATCAGCCCCAGCATTTT
TRBV10-3	19	TRBJ2-3	TRBD2	few	CAISEPIRGLAGATDTQYF	TGTGCCATCAGTGAGCCGATTCGAGGCCTAGCGGGGGCCACAGATACGCAGTATTTT
TRBV6-2/TRBV6-3	19	TRBJ2-1	TRBD2	.	CASSYSETSGALSYNEQFF	TGTGCCAGCAGTTACTCAGAGACTAGCGGGGCCCTCTCCTACAATGAGCAGTTCTTC
TRBV20-1	17	TRBJ2-1	.	few	CSARVWAGPSSYNEQFF	TGCAGTGCTAGAGTGTGGGCGGGGCCCAGCTCCTACAATGAGCAGTTCTTC
TRBV30	16	TRBJ2-3	.	few	CAWSEQGLPYTDTQYF	TGTGCCTGGAGCGAACAGGGTTTACCCTACACAGATACGCAGTATTTT
TRBV25-1	15	TRBJ1-3	TRBD1	.	CASSVLRGLGNTIYF	TGTGCCAGCAGTGTACTCAGGGGGCTCGGAAACACCATATATTTT
TRBV25-1	14	TRBJ2-1	TRBD1	few	CARVLDRGLDEQFF	TGTGCCAGAGTTCTGGACAGGGGGCTCGATGAGCAGTTCTTC
TRBV7-2	14	TRBJ2-5	.	.	CASSFILRQETQYF	TGTGCCAGCAGCTTTATCCTACGCCAAGAGACCCAGTACTTC
TRBV7-6	17	TRBJ2-3	.	.	CASSLAYASQDTDTQYF	TGTGCCAGCAGCTTAGCGTATGCCAGCCAAGACACAGATACGCAGTATTTT